This TCR beta chain was identified in a study of identical twins. Each CDR3 protein gets one entry after TCRdb re-called the 5' RACE reads with MiXCR. Among roughly 1.6 million distinct CDR3 sequences listed, less than 35% were seen once. Study results and limitations: Surplus twin overlap in beta out-of-frame sequences was less pronounced. With abundant cord blood beta clonotypes, insertions were fewer; memory repertoires showed no such pattern.

With respect to this clonotype: Antigen specificity is unknown.

The sequenced sample consisted of cord blood. The receptor comes from a newborn girl in good health.

CDR3 sequence (DNA): TGTGCCAGCAGTGAAGGTGGGGGGATTCGACCCCTCCACTTT. It codes for CASSEGGGIRPLHF. The chain uses TRBV6-1 and TRBJ1-6, with D perhaps TRBD1 (5 bases). Germline assignment: CDR1 MNHNS and CDR2 SASEGT. V gave up 1 base and J gave up 12 bases, with 13 bases separating them. The CDR3 is 14 residues long.